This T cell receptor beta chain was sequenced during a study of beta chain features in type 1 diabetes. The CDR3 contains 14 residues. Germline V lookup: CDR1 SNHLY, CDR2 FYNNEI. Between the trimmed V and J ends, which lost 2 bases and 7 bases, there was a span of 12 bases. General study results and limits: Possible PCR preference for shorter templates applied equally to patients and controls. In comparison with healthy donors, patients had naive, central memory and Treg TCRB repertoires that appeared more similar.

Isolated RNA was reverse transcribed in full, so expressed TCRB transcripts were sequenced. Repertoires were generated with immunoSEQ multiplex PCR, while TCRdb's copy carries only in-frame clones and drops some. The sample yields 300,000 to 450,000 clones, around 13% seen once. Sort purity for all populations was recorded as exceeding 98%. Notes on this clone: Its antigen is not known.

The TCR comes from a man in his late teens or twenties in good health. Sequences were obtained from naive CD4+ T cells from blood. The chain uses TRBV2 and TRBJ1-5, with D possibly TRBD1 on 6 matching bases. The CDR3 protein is CASSELRGHQPQHF. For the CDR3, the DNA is TGTGCCAGCAGTGAACTCCGGGGACACCAGCCCCAGCATTTT.